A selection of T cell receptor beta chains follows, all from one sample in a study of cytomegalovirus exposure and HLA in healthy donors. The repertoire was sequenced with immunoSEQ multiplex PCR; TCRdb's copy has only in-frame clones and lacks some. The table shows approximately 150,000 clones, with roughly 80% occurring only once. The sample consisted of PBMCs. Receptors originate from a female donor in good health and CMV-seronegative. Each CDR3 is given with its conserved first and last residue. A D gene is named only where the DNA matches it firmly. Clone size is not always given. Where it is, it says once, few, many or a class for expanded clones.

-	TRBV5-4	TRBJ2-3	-	CASSLDRNPTDTQYF	TGTGCCAGCAGCTTGGACAGGAACCCCACAGATACGCAGTATTTT
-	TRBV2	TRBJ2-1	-	CAGKGGWGGDNEQFF	TGTGCCGGGAAGGGCGGTTGGGGAGGTGACAATGAGCAGTTCTTC
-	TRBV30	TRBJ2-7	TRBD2	CAWSKGAGGTLSYEQYF	TGTGCCTGGAGTAAGGGGGCGGGAGGGACCCTCTCCTACGAGCAGTACTTC
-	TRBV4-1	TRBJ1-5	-	CASSQDPAGDQPQHF	TGCGCCAGCAGCCAAGATCCGGCAGGGGATCAGCCCCAGCATTTT
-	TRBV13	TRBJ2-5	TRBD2	CASRVAGTQVTQYF	TGTGCCAGCAGAGTAGCGGGGACGCAAGTGACCCAGTACTTC
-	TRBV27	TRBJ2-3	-	CASMWSGDKTDTQYF	TGTGCCAGCATGTGGTCGGGAGATAAAACAGATACGCAGTATTTT
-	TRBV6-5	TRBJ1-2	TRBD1	CASSQPTGDGYTF	TGTGCCAGCAGCCAACCGACAGGGGACGGCTACACCTTC
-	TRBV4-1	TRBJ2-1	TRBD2	CASSPGGGGTYNEQFF	TGCGCCAGCAGCCCGGGGGGCGGGGGGACCTACAATGAGCAGTTCTTC
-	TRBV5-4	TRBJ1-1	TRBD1	CASSRTGGSLGNTEAFF	TGTGCCAGCAGTCGGACAGGGGGCTCCCTGGGCAACACTGAAGCTTTCTTT
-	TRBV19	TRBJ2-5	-	CASSIQKTQYF	TGTGCCAGTAGTATCCAAAAGACCCAGTACTTC
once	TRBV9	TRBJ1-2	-	CASSKTMGQNYGYTF	TGTGCCAGCAGCAAGACGATGGGGCAGAACTATGGCTACACCTTC
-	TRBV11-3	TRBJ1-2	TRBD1	CASSLGQGDGYTF	TGTGCCAGCAGCTTAGGACAGGGGGACGGCTACACCTTC
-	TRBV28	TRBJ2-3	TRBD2	CASRLAGVGSDTQYF	TGTGCCAGCAGGCTAGCGGGAGTGGGGTCAGATACGCAGTATTTT
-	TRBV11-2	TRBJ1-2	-	CASSSGGWSSGYTF	TGTGCCAGCAGCTCCGGAGGGTGGTCTTCGGGCTACACCTTC
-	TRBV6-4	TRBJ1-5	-	CASSDTYRAYQPQHF	TGTGCCAGCAGTGACACTTACAGGGCTTATCAGCCCCAGCATTTT
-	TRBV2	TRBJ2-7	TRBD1	CASSDRGREQYF	TGTGCCAGCAGCGACAGGGGGCGCGAGCAGTACTTC
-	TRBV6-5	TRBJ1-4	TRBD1	CASSYRTGGTNEKLFF	TGTGCCAGCAGTTACAGAACAGGGGGGACTAATGAAAAACTGTTTTTT
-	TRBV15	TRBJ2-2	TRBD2	CATSRDIGVSGGETGELFF	TGTGCCACCAGCAGAGATATAGGGGTCTCGGGAGGAGAGACCGGGGAGCTGTTTTTT
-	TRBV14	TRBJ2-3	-	CASSQVGARDTQYF	TGTGCCAGCAGCCAAGTTGGAGCTCGTGATACGCAGTATTTT
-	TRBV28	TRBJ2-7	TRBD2	CASAGTSAETYEKQYF	TGTGCCAGCGCCGGGACTAGCGCTGAGACCTACGAAAAGCAGTACTTC
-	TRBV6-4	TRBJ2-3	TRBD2	CASSPSGRLDTQYF	TGTGCCAGCAGTCCTAGCGGGAGATTAGATACGCAGTATTTT
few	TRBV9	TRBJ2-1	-	CASSVGDWAAARPLYNEQFF	TGTGCCAGCAGCGTAGGGGACTGGGCGGCGGCGAGGCCCCTTTACAATGAGCAGTTCTTC
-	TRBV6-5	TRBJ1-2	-	CASTTGGAHGYTF	TGTGCCAGCACCACGGGGGGGGCCCATGGCTACACCTTC
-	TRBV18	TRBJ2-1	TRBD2	CASSPKAGEGEQFF	TGTGCCAGCTCACCGAAAGCGGGGGAAGGAGAGCAGTTCTTC
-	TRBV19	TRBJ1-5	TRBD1	CASSIGTVYSNQPQHF	TGTGCCAGTAGTATCGGGACAGTCTATAGCAATCAGCCCCAGCATTTT
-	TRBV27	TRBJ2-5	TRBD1	CASSLRDRGPEQYF	TGTGCCAGCAGCCTCCGGGACAGGGGGCCTGAGCAGTACTTC
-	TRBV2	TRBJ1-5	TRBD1	CASSEARGTQPQHF	TGTGCCAGCAGTGAAGCCAGGGGGACTCAGCCCCAGCATTTT
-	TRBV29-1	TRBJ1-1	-	CSVPFRGRGGRNTEAFF	TGCAGCGTTCCCTTCCGGGGGCGGGGGGGGCGGAACACTGAAGCTTTCTTT
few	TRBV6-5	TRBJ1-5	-	CASSPLGGLQPQHF	TGTGCCAGCAGTCCCTTGGGGGGGCTACAGCCCCAGCATTTT
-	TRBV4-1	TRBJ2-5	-	CASNQPTGSSQETQYF	TGCGCCAGCAACCAACCGACAGGTAGTAGCCAAGAGACCCAGTACTTC
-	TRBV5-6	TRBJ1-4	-	CASSLGQGTLATNEKLFF	TGTGCCAGCAGCTTGGGGCAGGGGACCCTTGCAACTAATGAAAAACTGTTTTTT
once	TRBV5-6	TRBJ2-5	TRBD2	CASSLLSGGKETQYF	TGTGCCAGCAGCTTGCTTAGCGGGGGGAAAGAGACCCAGTACTTC
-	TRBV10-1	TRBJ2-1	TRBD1	CASGQVNNEQFF	TGCGCCAGTGGACAGGTTAACAATGAGCAGTTCTTC
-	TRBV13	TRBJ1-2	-	CASSFPENPSYTF	TGTGCCAGCAGCTTCCCCGAGAATCCCAGCTACACCTTC
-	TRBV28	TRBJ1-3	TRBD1	CASSSPSTGGRSGNTIYF	TGTGCCAGCAGTTCTCCCTCGACAGGGGGACGTTCTGGAAACACCATATATTTT
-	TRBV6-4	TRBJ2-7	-	CASIRERVSYEQYF	TGTGCCAGCATACGAGAGCGGGTATCCTACGAGCAGTACTTC
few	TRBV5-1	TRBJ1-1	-	CASSFTGRTEAFF	TGCGCCAGCAGCTTTACAGGGAGAACTGAAGCTTTCTTT
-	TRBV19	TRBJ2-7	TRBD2	CASSTRSGTSFSYEQYF	TGTGCCAGTAGTACGAGATCCGGGACTAGCTTCTCCTACGAGCAGTACTTC